This T cell receptor beta chain was obtained from a study of blood T cell repertoires in COVID-19. About the study: Nucleic acid was either cDNA or gDNA, and it came from T cells, B-cell-depleted T cells, or PBMCs.

This clone came up once. Germline CDR1 is MNHEY and CDR2 is SVGAGI. The CDR3 is made up of 14 amino acids. V gave up 8 bases and J gave up 2 bases, with 10 bases separating them. This table comes from immunoSEQ multiplex PCR, and its TCRdb copy is limited to in-frame clones, with some not included. The sample carries hundreds of thousands of clones, about 85% recorded once. Material for sequencing was peripheral blood. The chain couples TRBV6-5 to TRBJ2-6, with D perhaps TRBD1 (5 bases). The clonotype comes from a woman between 18 and 30 years old who had recovered from COVID-19. The CDR3 bases are TGTGCCAGCCCGATGACAGCTGGGGCCAACGTCCTGACTTTC. Protein sequence: CASPMTAGANVLTF.